This TCR beta chain was identified in a study of T cells in women clearing cervical HPV infection. The table came from immunoSEQ multiplex PCR; TCRdb's copy has only in-frame clones and leaves some out. The table lists roughly 40,000 clones, with approximately 1.3% in the top ten. In regard to this clone: Read coverage stops 3 residues before the CDR3 terminus; the germline J gene supplies the remainder.

This CDR3 has 16 amino acids. CDR1 PRHDT and CDR2 FYEKMQ come from the germline V gene (reference sequence). V shed 7 bases, J shed 4 bases, and the junction held 11 bases outside the gene matches. The gene calls are TRBV13 and TRBJ2-3, with 10 bases aligning to TRBD1. The material sequenced was blood buffy coat. This clonotype was sampled from a woman aged 18 to 75 with a cervical HPV16 infection that either progressed to CIN3+ or cleared (not recorded which). The chain's CDR3 is CASKRMDRGGADTQYF. The part of the CDR3 DNA that was read is TGTGCCAGCAAACGAATGGACAGGGGGGGCGCAGATACG. Together with reference TRBV13 and TRBJ2-3, the CDR3 gives the full variable domain: AAGVIQSPRHLIKEKRETATLKCYPIPRHDTVYWYQQGPGQDPQFLISFYEKMQSDKGSIPDRFSAQQFSDYHSELNMSSLELGDSALYFCASKRMDRGGADTQYFGPGTRLTVL.